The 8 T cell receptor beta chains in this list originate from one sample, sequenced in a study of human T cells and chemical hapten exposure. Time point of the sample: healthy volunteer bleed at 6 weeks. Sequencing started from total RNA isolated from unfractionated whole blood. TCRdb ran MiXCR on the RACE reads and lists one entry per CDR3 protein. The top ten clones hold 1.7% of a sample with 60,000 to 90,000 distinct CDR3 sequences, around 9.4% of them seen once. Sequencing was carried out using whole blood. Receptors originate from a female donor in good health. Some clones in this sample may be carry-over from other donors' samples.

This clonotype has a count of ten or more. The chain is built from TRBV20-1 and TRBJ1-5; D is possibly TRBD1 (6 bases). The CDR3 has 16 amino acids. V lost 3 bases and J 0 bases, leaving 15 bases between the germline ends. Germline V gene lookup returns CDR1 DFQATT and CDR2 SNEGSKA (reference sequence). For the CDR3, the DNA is TGCAGTGCTAGTCCCCCGGGACACCTTAGCAATCAGCCCCAGCATTTT. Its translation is CSASPPGHLSNQPQHF.

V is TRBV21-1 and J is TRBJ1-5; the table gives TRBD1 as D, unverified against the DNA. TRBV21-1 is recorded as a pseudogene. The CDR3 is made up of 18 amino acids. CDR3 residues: CASSLFPGGVFGNQPQHF. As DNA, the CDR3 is TGTGCCAGCAGCCTCTTTCCAGGGGGCGTTTTTGGCAATCAGCCCCAGCATTTT.

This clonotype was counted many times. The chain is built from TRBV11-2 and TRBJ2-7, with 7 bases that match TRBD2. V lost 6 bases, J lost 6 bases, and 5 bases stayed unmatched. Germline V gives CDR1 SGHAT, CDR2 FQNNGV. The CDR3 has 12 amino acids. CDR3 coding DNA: TGTGCCAGCAGTTTCCCGGGGGGCGAGCAGTACTTC. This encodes CASSFPGGEQYF.

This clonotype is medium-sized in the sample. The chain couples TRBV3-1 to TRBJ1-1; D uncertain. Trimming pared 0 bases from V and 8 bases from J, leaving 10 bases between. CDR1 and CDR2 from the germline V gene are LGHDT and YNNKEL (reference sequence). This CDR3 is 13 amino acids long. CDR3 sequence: CASSQEGEREAFF. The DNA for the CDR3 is TGTGCCAGCAGCCAAGAAGGTGAGAGGGAAGCTTTCTTT.

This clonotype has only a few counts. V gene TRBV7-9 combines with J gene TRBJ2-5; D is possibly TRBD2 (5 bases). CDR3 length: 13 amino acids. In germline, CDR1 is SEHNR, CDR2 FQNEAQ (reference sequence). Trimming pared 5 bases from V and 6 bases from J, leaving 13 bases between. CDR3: CASSPLGEKTQYF. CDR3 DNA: TGTGCCAGCAGCCCACTAGGAGAAAAGACCCAGTACTTC.

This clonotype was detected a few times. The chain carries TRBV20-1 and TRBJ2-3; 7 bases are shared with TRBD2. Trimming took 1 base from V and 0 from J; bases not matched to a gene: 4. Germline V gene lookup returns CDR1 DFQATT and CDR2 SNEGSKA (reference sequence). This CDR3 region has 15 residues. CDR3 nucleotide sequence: TGCAGTGCTAGAGGAGCGGGGATTAGCACAGATACGCAGTATTTT. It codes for CSARGAGISTDTQYF.

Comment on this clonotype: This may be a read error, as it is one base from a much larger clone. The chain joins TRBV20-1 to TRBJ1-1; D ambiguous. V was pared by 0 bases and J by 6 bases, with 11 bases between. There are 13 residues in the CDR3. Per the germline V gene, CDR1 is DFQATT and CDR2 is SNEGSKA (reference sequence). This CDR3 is CSARDRVWPEAFF. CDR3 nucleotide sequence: TGCAGTGCTAGAGATAGGGTGTGGCCTGAAGCTTTCTTT.

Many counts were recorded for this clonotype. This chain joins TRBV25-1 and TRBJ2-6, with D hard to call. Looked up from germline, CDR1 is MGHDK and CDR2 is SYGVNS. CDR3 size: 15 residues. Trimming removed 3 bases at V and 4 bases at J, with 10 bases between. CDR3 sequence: CASSESTPGANVLTF. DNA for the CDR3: TGTGCCAGCAGTGAGTCGACTCCCGGGGCCAACGTCCTGACTTTC.